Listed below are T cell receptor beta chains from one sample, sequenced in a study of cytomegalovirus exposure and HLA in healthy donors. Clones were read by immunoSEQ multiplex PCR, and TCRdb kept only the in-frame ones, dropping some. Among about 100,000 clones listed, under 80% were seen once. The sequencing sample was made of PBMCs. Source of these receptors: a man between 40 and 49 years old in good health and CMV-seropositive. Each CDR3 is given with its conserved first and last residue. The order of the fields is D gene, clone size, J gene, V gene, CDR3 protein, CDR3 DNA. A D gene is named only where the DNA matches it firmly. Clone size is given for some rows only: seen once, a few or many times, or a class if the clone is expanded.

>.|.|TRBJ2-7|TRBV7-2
CASSLSLAPSSYEQYF
TGTGCCAGCAGCCTCAGTTTAGCGCCGAGCTCCTACGAGCAGTACTTC
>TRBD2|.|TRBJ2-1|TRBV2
CASIQLAGAFNEQFF
TGTGCCAGCATCCAACTAGCGGGGGCCTTCAATGAGCAGTTCTTC
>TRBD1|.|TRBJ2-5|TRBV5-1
CASSLYGTVGETQYF
TGCGCCAGCAGCTTATACGGGACAGTTGGGGAGACCCAGTACTTC
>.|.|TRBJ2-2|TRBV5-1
CASSLETGVTGELFF
TGCGCCAGCAGCCTGGAGACGGGGGTCACCGGGGAGCTGTTTTTT
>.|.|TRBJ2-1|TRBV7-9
CASSSEEQFF
TGTGCCAGCAGCTCTGAGGAGCAGTTCTTC
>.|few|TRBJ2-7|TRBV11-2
CASSLVNEQYF
TGTGCCAGCAGCTTAGTTAACGAGCAGTACTTC
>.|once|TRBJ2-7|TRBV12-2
CASRLIPNTPGYSGTSYEQYF
TGTGCAAGTCGCTTGATTCCCAACACGCCAGGATATAGCGGGACGTCCTACGAGCAGTACTTC
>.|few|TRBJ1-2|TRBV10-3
CAIRDVQGRGYTF
TGTGCCATCAGGGACGTACAGGGCCGGGGCTACACCTTC
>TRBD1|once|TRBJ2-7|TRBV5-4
CASSLAGQGANEQYF
TGTGCCAGCAGCTTGGCTGGACAGGGGGCTAACGAGCAGTACTTC
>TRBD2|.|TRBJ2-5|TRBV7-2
CASSPLQRGNQETQYF
TGTGCCAGCAGCCCCCTCCAGCGGGGTAATCAAGAGACCCAGTACTTC
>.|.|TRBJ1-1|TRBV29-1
CSVVFWGAKAKSAFF
TGCAGCGTTGTGTTTTGGGGAGCGAAAGCGAAGAGCGCTTTCTTT
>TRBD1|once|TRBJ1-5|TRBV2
CASRDRENQPQHF
TGTGCCAGCCGGGACAGGGAGAATCAGCCCCAGCATTTT
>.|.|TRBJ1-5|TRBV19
CASSTDSSNQPQHF
TGTGCCAGTAGCACGGACAGTAGCAATCAGCCCCAGCATTTT
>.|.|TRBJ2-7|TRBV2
CASSEEPGSYEQYF
TGTGCCAGCAGTGAAGAGCCAGGGTCTTACGAGCAGTACTTC
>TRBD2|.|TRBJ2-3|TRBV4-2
CASSQDSGGPTDTQYF
TGTGCCAGCAGCCAGGATAGCGGGGGGCCCACAGATACGCAGTATTTT
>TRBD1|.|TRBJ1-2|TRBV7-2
CASSADRKNYGYTF
TGTGCCAGCAGCGCGGACAGGAAGAACTATGGCTACACCTTC
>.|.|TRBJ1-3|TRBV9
CASSVGRSSGNTIYF
TGTGCCAGCAGCGTAGGCCGGAGCTCTGGAAACACCATATATTTT
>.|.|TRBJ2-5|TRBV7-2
CASSPKTSAGRGETQYF
TGTGCCAGCAGCCCTAAAACCTCAGCGGGCCGGGGCGAGACCCAGTACTTC
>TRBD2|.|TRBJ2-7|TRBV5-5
CASSMNIFGGMSGEQYF
TGTGCCAGCAGCATGAATATCTTCGGGGGGATGTCGGGTGAGCAGTACTTC
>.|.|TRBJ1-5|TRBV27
CASSITNTVGQPQHF
TGTGCCAGCAGTATTACCAACACGGTGGGCCAGCCCCAGCATTTT
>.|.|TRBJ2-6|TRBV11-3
CASLRDGLSGANVLTF
TGTGCCAGCTTGCGGGACGGATTATCTGGGGCCAACGTCCTGACTTTC
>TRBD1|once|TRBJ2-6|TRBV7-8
CASSQTGTGANVLTF
TGTGCCAGCAGCCAGACAGGGACCGGGGCCAACGTCCTGACTTTC